This T cell receptor (beta chain) was recovered during a study of siplizumab effects on memory and regulatory T cells. Overall study findings and caveats: Assignment of a naive or memory phenotype failed for roughly 75-95% of the proliferating CD4+ or CD8+ clones. Treg-derived clones made up an average of approximately 70% of mappable alloreactive CD4+ clones with siplizumab and under 35% in controls. Both greater diversity than memory cells and a major contribution to the alloresponse seemed to characterize naive T cells. Whether proliferating Tregs in siplizumab cultures suppress was not functionally confirmed.

Assay: immunoSEQ multiplex PCR; the TCRdb copy retains only in-frame clones and omits some. The profile shows about 120,000 clones, roughly 94% of them singletons. Turning to this clone: Antigen: not known.

Germline values: CDR1 SGHRS, CDR2 YFSETQ. The length of the CDR3 is 14 residues. Trimming at V came to 3 bases and at J to 2 bases, leaving 2 bases not matched to a gene. Sequenced: non-Treg CD4+ T cells sorted from blood. This TCR derives from a human donor in good health. The rearrangement joins TRBV5-1 to TRBJ1-2, with 9 bases identical to TRBD1. The CDR3 reads CASSSTGGNYGYTF. The CDR3 DNA sequence: TGCGCCAGCAGCTCGACAGGGGGGAACTATGGCTACACCTTC.